The entry below gives a single T cell receptor (beta chain) sequence along with its context. Its antigen is unknown. Per-nucleotide qualities are absent, and no much larger clonotype sits a single base away. RNA was extracted using the RNeasy kit, and about 0.5 to 1 ug of the RNA was reverse transcribed with random hexamers. The immunoSEQ multiplex PCR assay, covering 54 Vbeta and 13 Jbeta segments, was used to amplify TCR beta CDR3 regions. To correct PCR amplification bias, a synthetic template baseline was used for both primer optimization and computational correction. The original pipeline was this. Reads were assigned to V, D and J genes according to IMGT and analyzed in immunoSEQ Analyzer, with only productive sequences retained. Clonality was calculated as one minus the Shannon entropy normalized by log2 of the number of productive unique sequences. Public and private clones were assessed among the 100 most prevalent clones of each patient and control. A clone was defined as Susac-specific if it was absent from the healthy and MS cohorts, from roughly 990 published viral clones and from other ImmuneACCESS disease sequences. TCRdb trimmed public reads at Q25 via fastp, called clones via MiXCR and kept in-frame beta chains. Records with the same CDR3 protein are collapsed into one entry carrying the most frequent genes and DNA. These V and J calls rely on TCRdb rather than the paper's analysis. The sample table shows 150,000 to 250,000 distinct CDR3 sequences, and nearly 95% are seen once. The ten largest account for about 0.096% of the sample.

This sample is drawn from a study of CD8 T cells in Susac syndrome (dated by TCRdb to the late 2010s). For the study in its entirety: Repertoire sequencing was used to test whether CD8+ T cell activation and differentiation in Susac syndrome was antigen driven. The research as a whole found: The number of individuals in the TCR sequencing and HLA analysis was acknowledged as relatively small.

Peripheral blood CD8+ and CD4+ T cells from healthy donors, Susac syndrome patients and multiple sclerosis patients were profiled by high-throughput TCR beta sequencing. Multiple sclerosis controls were treatment-naive patients with stable or active relapsing-remitting disease fulfilling revised McDonald criteria. Bulk CD8+ and CD4+ T cells were purified magnetically by negative isolation, whereas CD8+ TEMRA cells were enriched by FACS. Blood was drawn into EDTA tubes, processed within 24 hours, and PBMCs were isolated by density gradient centrifugation. PBMCs intended for TCR sequencing were cryopreserved in liquid nitrogen and thawed later in a water bath at 37 degrees C. The sorted or isolated CD4+, CD8+ and CD8+ TEMRA cells reached a purity of at least 90%. Sequences SGHTA (CDR1) and FQGNSA (CDR2) are obtained from the germline V gene. Germline trimming amounts to 5 bases on V and 1 base on J, with 11 as the count of junction bases outside the gene matches. Including cysteine and phenylalanine, the CDR3 has 17 amino acids. The entry retains the CDR3 DNA only, 51 bases that are in frame from base 1.

Rearrangement joined TRBV7-2 to TRBJ1-5; 7 junctional bases match TRBD1. The source of this sequence is a human donor with multiple sclerosis. Sequenced material: CD4+ T cells from PBMCs. The nucleotide sequence is TGTGCCAGCAGCGGGAGTGGGTACAGGGGAAGCAATCAGCCCCAGCATTTT. Its coded protein is CASSGSGYRGSNQPQHF.